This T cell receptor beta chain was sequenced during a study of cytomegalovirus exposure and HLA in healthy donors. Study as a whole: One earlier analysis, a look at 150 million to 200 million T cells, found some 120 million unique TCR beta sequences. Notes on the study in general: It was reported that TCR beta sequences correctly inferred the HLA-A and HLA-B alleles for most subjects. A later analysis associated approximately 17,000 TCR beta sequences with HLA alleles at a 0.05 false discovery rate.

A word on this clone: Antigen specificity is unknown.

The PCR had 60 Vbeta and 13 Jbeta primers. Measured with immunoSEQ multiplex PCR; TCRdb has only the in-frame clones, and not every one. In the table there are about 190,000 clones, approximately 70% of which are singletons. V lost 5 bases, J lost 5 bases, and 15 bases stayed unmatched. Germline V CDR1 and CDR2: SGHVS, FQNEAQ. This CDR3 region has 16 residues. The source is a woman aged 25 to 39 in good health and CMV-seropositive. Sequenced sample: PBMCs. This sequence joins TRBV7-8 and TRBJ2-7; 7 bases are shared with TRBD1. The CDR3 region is CASSPRSSRGKHEQYF. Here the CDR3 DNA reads TGTGCCAGCAGCCCGAGGTCGTCCAGGGGGAAACACGAGCAGTACTTC.